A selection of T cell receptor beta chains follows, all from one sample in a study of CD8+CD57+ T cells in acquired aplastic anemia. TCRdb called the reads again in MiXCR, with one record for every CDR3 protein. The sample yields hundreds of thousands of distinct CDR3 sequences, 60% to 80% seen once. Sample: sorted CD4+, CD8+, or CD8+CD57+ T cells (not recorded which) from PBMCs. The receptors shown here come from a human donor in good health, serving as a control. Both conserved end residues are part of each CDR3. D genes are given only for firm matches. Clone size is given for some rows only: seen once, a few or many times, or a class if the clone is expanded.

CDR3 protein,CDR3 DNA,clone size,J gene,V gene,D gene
CASSLRRGISGELYF,TGTGCCAGTAGTCTGCGGCGGGGTATCTCCGGGGAGCTGTATTTT,once,TRBJ2-2,TRBV19,-
CATLLAGREGYTF,TGTGCCACCCTGCTGGCAGGTCGAGAGGGCTACACCTTC,-,TRBJ1-2,TRBV11-2,-
CASSATGELFF,TGTGCCAGCAGCGCGACGGGGGAGCTGTTTTTT,-,TRBJ2-2,TRBV5-1,-
CASSLAVTYKTLYF,TGCGCCAGCAGCTTGGCAGTCACCTACAAGACCCTGTACTTC,-,TRBJ2-5,TRBV5-1,-
CASSFGTGGNTEAFF,TGTGCCAGCAGCTTCGGGACAGGGGGAAACACTGAAGCTTTCTTT,once,TRBJ1-1,TRBV7-2,TRBD1
CASSLNRGDEAFF,TGTGCCAGCAGCCTAAACCGGGGCGATGAAGCTTTCTTT,-,TRBJ1-1,TRBV7-6,-
CASSQIGGDLTSPQYF,TGTGCCAGCAGCCAAATCGGAGGTGATCTTACTTCACCGCAGTATTTT,-,TRBJ2-3,TRBV9,-
CASGTLAKNIQYF,TGTGCTAGTGGCACACTAGCCAAAAACATTCAGTACTTC,-,TRBJ2-4,TRBV12-5,-
CANRPGVDDGYTF,TGTGCCAACCGACCGGGAGTCGACGATGGCTACACCTTC,many,TRBJ1-2,TRBV10-3,-
CASSSAGSGSGVSDGYTF,TGCGCCAGCAGCTCGGCCGGCTCCGGCTCCGGGGTTTCAGATGGCTACACCTTC,-,TRBJ1-2,TRBV5-1,-
CASMVDRTNEKLFF,TGTGCCAGCATGGTTGACAGAACTAATGAAAAACTGTTTTTT,many,TRBJ1-4,TRBV2,-
CASSSTPGQALRDYGYTF,TGCGCCAGCAGCTCTACCCCGGGACAGGCGCTGAGAGACTATGGCTACACCTTC,-,TRBJ1-2,TRBV5-1,TRBD1
CASSLGGDADEAFF,TGTGCCAGCAGCTTAGGGGGAGACGCTGATGAAGCTTTCTTT,-,TRBJ1-1,TRBV5-1,-
CSSGRDRANEQFF,TGCAGTAGCGGTAGGGACAGGGCTAATGAGCAGTTCTTC,-,TRBJ2-1,TRBV20-1,TRBD1
CASSQGNSGSTIYF,TGTGCCAGCAGTCAGGGGAACTCTGGAAGCACCATATATTTT,-,TRBJ1-3,TRBV6-5,-
CASRSEPEAFF,TGCGCCAGCAGATCAGAACCTGAAGCTTTCTTT,-,TRBJ1-1,TRBV7-4,-
CASSQHGWDTESTF,TGCGCCAGCAGCCAACACGGGTGGGATACTGAATCCACCTTC,-,TRBJ1-2,TRBV7-2,-
CSVVPGTGNTEAFF,TGCAGCGTTGTCCCGGGGACAGGGAACACTGAAGCTTTCTTT,-,TRBJ1-1,TRBV29-1,TRBD1
CATSDPSGGITDTQYF,TGTGCCACCAGTGACCCTAGCGGGGGTATCACAGATACGCAGTATTTT,-,TRBJ2-3,TRBV24-1,TRBD2
CASSSSTLTGVYNSPLHF,TGTGCCAGCAGCTCTTCGACCTTGACAGGGGTTTATAATTCACCCCTCCACTTT,many,TRBJ1-6,TRBV5-6,TRBD1
CASSYSGEVESPLHF,TGTGCCAGCAGTTACTCGGGAGAGGTGGAGTCACCCCTCCACTTT,many,TRBJ1-6,TRBV6-5,-
CASSPDFGEQFFGF,TGTGCCAGCAGCCCCGATTTCGGGGAGCAGTTTTTCGGATTC,-,TRBJ1-2,TRBV7-9,-
CASSVGEGEAYEQYF,TGTGCCAGCAGCGTGGGAGAGGGGGAAGCCTACGAGCAGTACTTC,-,TRBJ2-7,TRBV9,-
CASTWGQRNTEAFF,TGTGCCAGCACCTGGGGTCAGAGGAACACTGAAGCTTTCTTT,-,TRBJ1-1,TRBV5-8,-
CASSRWVKTPPPTYEQYF,TGTGCCAGCAGCCGTTGGGTCAAAACCCCCCCCCCTACCTACGAGCAGTACTTC,once,TRBJ2-7,TRBV11-2,-
CSASKGGTVTYEQYF,TGCAGTGCTAGCAAGGGAGGGACAGTTACCTACGAGCAGTACTTC,few,TRBJ2-7,TRBV20-1,-
CAIRGPQGNSPLHF,TGTGCCATCAGGGGACCCCAAGGTAATTCACCCCTCCACTTT,-,TRBJ1-6,TRBV10-3,-
CAIRPQGFRDTQYF,TGTGCCATCAGACCACAGGGGTTCAGAGATACGCAGTATTTT,-,TRBJ2-3,TRBV10-3,TRBD1
CASSEIRQDVYEQYF,TGTGCCAGCAGTGAAATTAGGCAGGATGTCTACGAGCAGTACTTC,-,TRBJ2-7,TRBV25-1,-
CASSLGSAENEQYF,TGTGCCAGCAGCTTAGGTAGCGCAGAGAATGAGCAGTACTTC,-,TRBJ2-7,TRBV19,-
CASSLVRDYEQFF,TGTGCCAGCAGCTTAGTCCGGGATTATGAGCAGTTCTTC,once,TRBJ2-1,TRBV12-3/TRBV12-4,-
CASSFGELFF,TGTGCCAGCAGTTTTGGGGAGCTGTTTTTT,many,TRBJ2-2,TRBV12-3/TRBV12-4,-
CAWGKPDRNTEAFF,TGTGCCTGGGGGAAACCTGACAGGAACACTGAAGCTTTCTTT,many,TRBJ1-1,TRBV30,-
CASSPKQGNQPQHF,TGCGCCAGCAGCCCCAAACAGGGAAATCAGCCCCAGCATTTT,-,TRBJ1-5,TRBV10-2,-
CASRQQSNPATEAFF,TGTGCCAGCAGGCAACAGAGTAACCCAGCCACTGAAGCTTTCTTT,-,TRBJ1-1,TRBV9,-
CASGSRLAGGVNYEQYF,TGTGCTAGTGGTTCAAGACTAGCGGGAGGAGTTAATTACGAGCAGTACTTC,once,TRBJ2-7,TRBV12-5,TRBD2
CASSPRVSSTSGWF,-,once,TRBJ2-7,TRBV7-4,-
CASSRQRSMYTEAFF,TGTGCCAGTAGTAGACAGCGATCCATGTACACTGAAGCTTTCTTT,-,TRBJ1-1,TRBV19,-
CASSLAPSTSGGAQETQYF,TGTGCCAGCAGCTTAGCCCCCAGTACTAGCGGGGGGGCCCAAGAGACCCAGTACTTC,few,TRBJ2-5,TRBV7-8,TRBD2